Sequencing of this T cell receptor (beta chain) was carried out in a study of CD8 T cells in Susac syndrome. Roughly 0.5 to 1 ug RNA was reverse transcribed with random hexamers. Amplification of TCR beta CDR3 across 54 Vbeta and 13 Jbeta was performed with immunoSEQ multiplex PCR. TCRdb called the immunoSEQ multiplex PCR reads again in MiXCR, with one record for every CDR3 protein. The table has approximately 130,000 distinct CDR3 sequences, approximately 90% seen once. Negative isolation yielded CD8+ and CD4+ T cells; FACS enriched TEMRA cells. There are 10 residues in the CDR3. The germline gives CDR1 GTSNPN, CDR2 SVGIG (reference sequence). Between the trimmed V and J ends, which lost 1 base and 7 bases, there was a span of 4 bases.

The receptor was derived from a human donor with multiple sclerosis. Sequencing was performed on CD8+ T cells from PBMCs. The chain links TRBV30 to TRBJ1-1; D is unresolved. CDR3 coding DNA: TGTGCCTGGAGTGGGAATGAAGCTTTCTTT. This sequence encodes CAWSGNEAFF.